This TCR beta chain is drawn from a study of a mutant IDH1 vaccine in newly diagnosed glioma. In the study overall: Vaccine administration was initiated 4-6 weeks following radiotherapy alone, or with temozolomide cycles.

Germline CDR1 SGHNT, CDR2 YYREEE (reference sequence). The CDR3 covers 16 residues. The trim removed 4 bases at V and 5 bases at J, leaving 10 bases unmatched. Concerning this clone itself: The antigen remains undetermined.

Sequencing used immunoSEQ multiplex PCR; TCRdb keeps in-frame clones, though not all of them. The repertoire holds 25,000 to 40,000 clones, with around 79% as singletons. Findings and limits, study-wide: Shifts in the top peripheral T cell clonotypes seemed unrelated to pseudoprogression.

Indicated time point: week 35, safety follow-up. Vaccinated patients received 300 ug of mutant IDH1 20-mer peptide per dose, with topical imiquimod. Patients came in for eight vaccinations, in weeks 1, 3, 5, 7, 11, 15, 19 and 23. The genes are TRBV5-4 and TRBJ2-7, with 12 bases aligning to TRBD1. The specimen was PBMCs, collected from a glioma patient whose treatment included an IDH1 peptide vaccine. This sequence was found in a woman aged 25 to 39 with glioma. Some clones in this sample may be carry-over from other donors' samples. The CDR3 DNA sequence: TGTGCCAGCAGCCAAGAGGGACAGGGGGCTTCCGACGAGCAGTACTTC. It yields the protein CASSQEGQGASDEQYF.